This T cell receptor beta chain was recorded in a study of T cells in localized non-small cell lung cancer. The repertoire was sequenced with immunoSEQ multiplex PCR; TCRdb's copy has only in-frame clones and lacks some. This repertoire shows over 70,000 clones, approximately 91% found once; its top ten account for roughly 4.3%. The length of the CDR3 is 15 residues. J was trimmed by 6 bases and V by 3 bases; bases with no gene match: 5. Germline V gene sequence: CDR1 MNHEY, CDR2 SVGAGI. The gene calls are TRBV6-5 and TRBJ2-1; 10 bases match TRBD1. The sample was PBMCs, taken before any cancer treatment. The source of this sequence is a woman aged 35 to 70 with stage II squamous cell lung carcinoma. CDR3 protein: CASSYKGQGINEQFF. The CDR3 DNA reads TGTGCCAGCAGTTATAAGGGACAGGGGATCAATGAGCAGTTCTTC.